These 8 T cell receptor beta chains came from one sample sequenced in a study of cytomegalovirus exposure and HLA in healthy donors. Amplification used 60 Vbeta primers and 13 Jbeta primers. The table came from immunoSEQ multiplex PCR; TCRdb's copy has only in-frame clones and leaves some out. Here the sample spans about 190,000 clones, 60% to 80% being singletons. The sample was PBMCs. The receptors derive from a woman in her twenties or thirties in good health and CMV-seropositive.

This chain links TRBV28 with TRBJ2-1; D is perhaps TRBD1 (6 bases). Germline loops: CDR1 MDHEN, CDR2 SYDVKM. This CDR3 contains 15 residues. The ends were cut back, 6 bases at V and 6 bases at J, with 18 bases in the middle. Here the CDR3 DNA reads TGTGCCAGCAGACCCACAGGGTCGATTGGCAATGAGCAGTTCTTC. This encodes CASRPTGSIGNEQFF.

The genes are TRBV5-1 and TRBJ2-1, with TRBD2 matching 12 bases. CDR1 and CDR2 from the germline V gene are SGHRS and YFSETQ. This CDR3 spans 16 amino acids. V shed 6 bases, J shed 0 bases, and the junction held 4 bases outside the gene matches. As DNA, the CDR3 is TGCGCCAGCATAGGACTAGCGGGATCCTCCTACAATGAGCAGTTCTTC. Translated, it gives CASIGLAGSSYNEQFF. Drawing the rest from reference TRBV5-1 and TRBJ2-1, the complete variable domain is KAGVTQTPRYLIKTRGQQVTLSCSPISGHRSVSWYQQTPGQGLQFLFEYFSETQRNKGNFPGRFSGRQFSNSRSEMNVSTLELGDSALYLCASIGLAGSSYNEQFFGPGTRLTVL.

V is TRBV5-4 and J is TRBJ2-3; TRBD2 matches at 10 bases. V was clipped by 2 bases and J by 6 bases; unmatched bases: 6. Germline V CDR1 and CDR2: SGHNT, YYREEE (reference sequence). CDR3 length: 15 amino acids. CDR3 loop: CASSFQAGGRDTQYF. The DNA for the CDR3 is TGTGCCAGCAGCTTCCAAGCGGGAGGGCGGGATACGCAGTATTTT. Combining the CDR3 with reference TRBV5-4 and TRBJ2-3 gives the whole variable domain ETGVTQSPTHLIKTRGQQVTLRCSSQSGHNTVSWYQQALGQGPQFIFQYYREEENGRGNFPPRFSGLQFPNYSSELNVNALELDDSALYLCASSFQAGGRDTQYFGPGTRLTVL.

The V call is TRBV13, the J call TRBJ2-3, with 8 nucleotides matching TRBD2. Germline CDR1 is PRHDT and CDR2 is FYEKMQ (reference sequence). The CDR3 has 17 residues. V was pared by 5 bases and J by 5 bases, with 15 bases of the junction left unmatched. CDR3 in DNA: TGTGCCAGCAGCCCGCCCGATGGGCGGGAGGTCGAAGATACGCAGTATTTT. Its translation: CASSPPDGREVEDTQYF.

The chain recombines TRBV10-2 with TRBJ2-7; TRBD2 aligns across 14 bases. The CDR3 loop spans 16 amino acids. The J segment lost 3 bases and the V segment lost 5 bases, leaving 6 bases of the junction unmatched. The germline gives CDR1 WSHSY, CDR2 SAAADI. The CDR3 DNA follows: TGCGCCAGCAGTCCATTAGGGACTAGCGGGAGCTACGAGCAGTACTTC. This encodes CASSPLGTSGSYEQYF.

The chain carries TRBV2 and TRBJ1-1; a possible D gene is TRBD1 (5 bases). V lost 6 bases, J lost 1 base, and 12 bases lay in between. The CDR3 extends over 14 amino acids. Looked up from germline, CDR1 is SNHLY and CDR2 is FYNNEI. Here the CDR3 reads CASRDGHTNTEAFF. CDR3 nucleotide sequence: TGTGCCAGCAGGGATGGACACACGAACACTGAAGCTTTCTTT.

The CDR3 region has the DNA TGTGCCAGCAGTGTCGACACGGAGCAGTACTTC. Encoded protein: CASSVDTEQYF. The rearrangement links TRBV6-1 to TRBJ2-7; D call uncertain. CDR3 size: 11 residues. V was cut by 4 bases and J by 7 bases, with 8 bases left in between. Germline V gene lookup returns CDR1 MNHNS and CDR2 SASEGT.

This chain connects TRBV11-2 to TRBJ1-2, with 7 bases lining up with TRBD1. The germline CDR1 and CDR2 sequences are SGHAT and FQNNGV. The length of the CDR3 is 13 residues. With V trimmed by 2 bases and J by 12 bases, 9 bases remained unmatched. This chain's CDR3 is CASSLPDRVHNTF. The CDR3 coding sequence is TGTGCCAGCAGCTTACCCGACAGGGTACATAACACCTTC.